Detailed here is one T cell receptor (beta chain). Its antigen is not known. The germline V gene encodes CDR1 MNHEY and CDR2 SMNVEV (reference sequence). This CDR3 comprises 11 residues. TCRdb reanalyzed the 5' RACE reads and collapses them to one entry per CDR3 protein, without DNA. The sample has 200,000 to 300,000 distinct CDR3 sequences, and its top ten clones hold 0.39%. This record belongs to a study of T cells expressing NK-cell markers. Whole-study context: The authors derived TCR beta repertoires from sorted CD3+CD56+NKG2C+, CD3+CD56+NKG2C- and CD3+CD56-NKG2C+ T cells. Points from the study as a whole: There remained a lack of clarity about HCMV specificity of expanded NKG2C+ T cell clones. Dominance of the CD3+CD56-NKG2C+ fraction by these clonotypes also held in a handful of donors.

The sequencing sample was made of blood T cells: a sorted CD56 or NKG2C T cell subset, CD4+ or CD8+ T cells, or bulk PBMC T cells (not recorded which). The J gene is TRBJ2-3, the V gene TRBV27. The source is a man aged 18 to 29 in good health. This CDR3 is CASGVTDTQYF.